Listed here are 29 T cell receptor beta chains from one sample, sequenced in a study of PD-L1 blockade in urothelial cancer. Time point specified: peripheral blood 6 weeks after treatment start. Sequenced by immunoSEQ multiplex PCR; TCRdb stores in-frame clones only, minus some. This table has about 45,000 clones, roughly nine tenths appearing once. The material sequenced was PBMCs, taken around atezolizumab (anti-PD-L1) treatment. The receptors shown here come from a man in his 70s with urothelial cancer.

The rearrangement uses TRBV25-1 and TRBJ2-2; no clear D. Trimming took off 7 bases at V and 0 bases at J, with 15 bases between the two ends. The germline V gene has CDR1 MGHDK and CDR2 SYGVNS. The CDR3 sequence is 16 residues long. The CDR3 sequence is CASTLSSRSNTGELFF. The CDR3 nucleotides are TGTGCCAGCACCTTATCGTCCAGGTCGAACACCGGGGAGCTGTTTTTT.

This chain connects TRBV6-5 to TRBJ2-7; D uncertain. CDR1 MNHEY and CDR2 SVGAGI come from the germline V gene. The V end lost 6 bases, the J end lost 5 bases, and 17 bases lay between the germline ends. The CDR3 is made up of 14 amino acids. The CDR3 bases are TGTGCCAGCAGACCCTCTTTGGTTAGCCACGAGCAGTACTTC. This sequence encodes CASRPSLVSHEQYF.

This chain uses TRBV4-1 with TRBJ2-7; D gene ambiguous. There are 16 residues in the CDR3. Per the germline V gene, CDR1 is MGHRA and CDR2 is YSYEKL. Trimming removed 0 bases at V and 0 bases at J, with 12 bases between. The CDR3 DNA reads TGCGCCAGCAGCCAAGAACAAAGCGTCAGCTCCTACGAGCAGTACTTC. Translating it yields CASSQEQSVSSYEQYF.

The chain is built from TRBV28 and TRBJ1-1; 7 bases line up with TRBD1. V gave up 6 bases and J gave up 4 bases; unmatched junction bases: 5. CDR3 size: 13 residues. Germline V gene sequence: CDR1 MDHEN, CDR2 SYDVKM. The CDR3 DNA follows: TGTGCCAGCAGCATCACAGGGGTCACTGAAGCTTTCTTT. Translation: CASSITGVTEAFF.

The chain links TRBV6-5 to TRBJ2-7; 7 nucleotides line up with TRBD2. CDR1 is MNHEY and CDR2 is SVGAGI in the germline V gene. The CDR3 has 14 amino acids. V lost 5 bases to trimming and J lost 1 base; unmatched junction nucleotides: 5. The CDR3 protein is CASSRRDYSYEQYF. The CDR3 nucleotides read TGTGCCAGCAGTAGAAGGGACTATTCCTACGAGCAGTACTTC.

The V gene is TRBV6-4, the J gene TRBJ2-2; possible D gene TRBD2, 6 bases. Germline CDR1 reads MRHNA; CDR2 reads SNTAGT. The CDR3 runs 17 residues. Trimming left V 7 bases short and J 2 bases short, with 20 bases between. In DNA, the CDR3 is TGTGCCAGCACCTTGGATTCGGGACTGAAAAACACCGGGGAGCTGTTTTTT. Encoded protein: CASTLDSGLKNTGELFF.

The chain employs TRBV6-1 and TRBJ2-1; TRBD2 agrees at 9 bases. Germline V gives CDR1 MNHNS, CDR2 SASEGT. The V and J ends lost 0 bases and 5 bases, in that order; junction bases with no gene match: 5. This CDR3 region has 16 residues. The CDR3 DNA is TGTGCCAGCAGTGAAGCCGCTAGCGGGATCCACAATGAGCAGTTCTTC. Its translation is CASSEAASGIHNEQFF.

The chain links TRBV7-3 to TRBJ2-2; 9 bases line up with TRBD2. CDR3 size: 16 residues. With V trimmed by 5 bases and J by 7 bases, 11 bases remained unmatched. Germline values: CDR1 SGHTA, CDR2 FQGTGA. In DNA, the CDR3 is TGTGCCAGCAGCCCCAAGGGCGGGAGGGCCGTCGGGGAGCTGTTTTTT. This translates into CASSPKGGRAVGELFF.

The chain uses TRBV5-1 and TRBJ2-1; D is ambiguous. The CDR3 consists of 15 residues. Germline V gene data show CDR1 as SGHRS and CDR2 as YFSETQ. The germline V and J ends were trimmed by 3 bases and 5 bases, with 15 bases remaining between them. The CDR3 DNA follows: TGCGCCAGCAGCTCTTCCCCGTCTAGAGACAATGAGCAGTTCTTC. As protein: CASSSSPSRDNEQFF.

The rearrangement uses TRBV19 and TRBJ2-5; 12 positions agree with TRBD2. Trimming removed 3 bases from V and 1 base from J; junction bases left unmatched: 9. The CDR3 runs to 18 residues. Per germline, CDR1 LNHDA and CDR2 SQIVND (reference sequence). CDR3 protein: CASSMGRTSGNIQETQYF. The CDR3 DNA reads as TGTGCCAGTAGTATGGGGAGGACTAGCGGGAACATCCAAGAGACCCAGTACTTC.

V is TRBV5-5 and J is TRBJ2-1; 9 bases map to TRBD1. This CDR3 contains 16 residues. After removal of 0 bases from V and 1 base from J, the junction contained 2 bases not matched to a gene. Germline V CDR1 and CDR2: SGHKS, YYEKEE (reference sequence). CDR3 coding DNA: TGTGCCAGCAGCTTGGCCGGGACAGGGTCCTACAATGAGCAGTTCTTC. The encoded protein is CASSLAGTGSYNEQFF.

This chain links TRBV4-1 with TRBJ1-2; a weak D match, TRBD1 (5 bases). Between the trimmed V and J ends, which lost 1 base and 1 base, there was a span of 7 bases. CDR1 is MGHRA and CDR2 is YSYEKL in the germline V gene. This CDR3 is 14 amino acids long. The CDR3 here is CASSQATDNYGYTF. CDR3 nucleotide sequence: TGCGCCAGCAGCCAAGCGACAGATAACTATGGCTACACCTTC.

The chain combines TRBV7-9 with TRBJ1-3; 8 bases are a match to TRBD1. V lost 4 bases, J lost 0 bases, and 5 bases stayed unmatched. Germline values: CDR1 SEHNR, CDR2 FQNEAQ (reference sequence). The CDR3 length is 16 residues. The CDR3 sequence is CASSSGTGGSGNTIYF. The CDR3 DNA sequence: TGTGCCAGCAGCTCGGGCACAGGGGGCTCTGGAAACACCATATATTTT.

The V and J genes are TRBV27 and TRBJ2-7, with a tentative D call TRBD1 (6 bases). Trimming left V 3 bases short and J 6 bases short, with 12 bases between. Germline values: CDR1 MNHEY, CDR2 SMNVEV (reference sequence). The CDR3 covers 13 residues. The CDR3 DNA reads TGTGCCAGCAGTTTCCAGACAGGCCTCGAGCAGTACTTC. Translating it yields CASSFQTGLEQYF.

The rearrangement uses TRBV28 and TRBJ2-5; 9 bases align to TRBD1. CDR1 is MDHEN and CDR2 is SYDVKM in the germline V gene. This CDR3 has 17 amino acids. With 1 base clipped from V and 5 bases from J, the junction kept 11 bases outside the gene matches. Here the CDR3 DNA reads TGTGCCAGCAGTTTATTCGCTGGGACAGGGATTGGGGAGACCCAGTACTTC. Its translation is CASSLFAGTGIGETQYF.

V gene TRBV7-6 combines with J gene TRBJ2-7; possibly TRBD1 for D (6 bases). This CDR3 comprises 14 residues. Per germline, CDR1 SGHVS and CDR2 FNYEAQ. V was cut by 4 bases and J by 5 bases, with 15 bases left in between. DNA for the CDR3: TGTGCCAGCAGCTCCATCGGTGGGGGCAACGAGCAGTACTTC. This translates into CASSSIGGGNEQYF.

The V and J genes are TRBV2 and TRBJ1-4; TRBD1 agrees at 8 bases. Trimming removed 7 bases from V and 7 bases from J; junction bases left unmatched: 5. The CDR3 consists of 13 residues. Germline lookup yields CDR1 SNHLY and CDR2 FYNNEI. The CDR3 reads CASTYRGFEKLFF. The CDR3 DNA reads as TGTGCCAGCACTTACAGGGGGTTTGAAAAACTGTTTTTT. Variable domain in full (rest from reference TRBV2 and TRBJ1-4): EPEVTQTPSHQVTQMGQEVILRCVPISNHLYFYWYRQILGQKVEFLVSFYNNEISEKSEIFDDQFSVERPDGSNFTLKIRSTKLEDSAMYFCASTYRGFEKLFFGSGTQLSVL.

This clone was seen a handful of times. The rearrangement uses TRBV6-5 and TRBJ1-4; weak D call: TRBD1 (5 bases). Germline CDR1 MNHEY, CDR2 SVGAGI. The CDR3 sequence is 14 residues long. Trimming shortened V by 6 bases and J by 8 bases, and 16 bases separated the two germline ends. In nucleotides, the CDR3 is TGTGCCAGCAGCCTCGGGGGAAGTGGGGAAAAACTGTTTTTT. This sequence encodes CASSLGGSGEKLFF.

This sequence joins TRBV28 and TRBJ1-1, with a tentative D call TRBD1 (5 bases). The CDR3 spans 11 residues. Trimming took off 2 bases at V and 14 bases at J, with 12 bases between the two ends. CDR1 is MDHEN and CDR2 is SYDVKM in the germline V gene. CDR3 in DNA: TGTGCCAGCAGTTTAACGGGGGAGCGCTTCTTT. It codes for CASSLTGERFF.

The CDR3 here is CASSLVAGLSNEQFF. The CDR3 bases are TGTGCCAGCAGCTTGGTAGCGGGACTATCCAATGAGCAGTTCTTC. This chain joins TRBV5-4 and TRBJ2-1, with 8 bases identical to TRBD2. In germline, CDR1 is SGHNT, CDR2 YYREEE (reference sequence). The CDR3 contains 15 residues. The trim removed 0 bases at V and 6 bases at J, leaving 5 bases unmatched.

This clone appeared a single time. The rearrangement links TRBV28 to TRBJ1-2; unclear D gene. V dropped 1 base and J dropped 4 bases, with 13 bases sitting between them. CDR1 and CDR2 (germline): MDHEN, SYDVKM. The CDR3 covers 15 residues. The CDR3 spells CASSLFLVTGYGYTF. Here the CDR3 DNA reads TGTGCCAGCAGTTTATTTTTGGTGACTGGCTATGGCTACACCTTC.

The genes are TRBV7-9 and TRBJ2-4, with 12 bases that match TRBD1. This CDR3 is 13 amino acids long. The germline V gene encodes CDR1 SEHNR and CDR2 FQNEAQ (reference sequence). The ends lost 5 bases at V and 12 bases at J; junction bases unmatched: 5. The CDR3 coding sequence is TGTGCCAGCAGCGGGACAGGGGGCGTGGGTCAGTACTTC. Residues: CASSGTGGVGQYF.

The chain couples TRBV7-9 to TRBJ2-5, with D uncertain. The V end was cut by 6 bases, the J end by 3 bases, with 5 bases between. The CDR3 extends over 11 amino acids. Germline values: CDR1 SEHNR, CDR2 FQNEAQ (reference sequence). The CDR3 DNA follows: TGTGCCAGCAGTGCGGAAGAGACCCAGTACTTC. The encoded protein is CASSAEETQYF.

The genes are TRBV5-1 and TRBJ2-2; 9 bases align to TRBD2. Per germline, CDR1 SGHRS and CDR2 YFSETQ. The CDR3 is 15 amino acids. Trimming removed 4 bases from V and 4 bases from J; junction bases left unmatched: 5. Written as DNA, the CDR3 is TGCGCCAGCAGCCTTAGCGGGAGTGGCACCGGGGAGCTGTTTTTT. Protein product: CASSLSGSGTGELFF.

This chain connects TRBV10-1 to TRBJ2-2, with D possibly matching TRBD2 (7 bases). CDR3 length: 14 amino acids. V lost 3 bases and J lost 6, with 11 bases in between. Germline V CDR1 and CDR2: WNHNN, SYGVQD (reference sequence). For the CDR3, the DNA is TGCGCCAGCAGTGATCGGGGGGCGGCCGGGGAGCTGTTTTTT. Translation: CASSDRGAAGELFF.

The V call is TRBV18, the J call TRBJ2-1, with D tentatively TRBD1 (6 bases). CDR3 length equals 15 residues. V was trimmed by 1 base and J by 3 bases, leaving 10 bases between them. Germline assignment: CDR1 KGHSH and CDR2 LQKENI. This CDR3 is CASSPRSQGYNEQFF. The CDR3 DNA sequence: TGTGCCAGCTCACCACGATCACAGGGCTACAATGAGCAGTTCTTC.

This clone was detected a few times. Different DNA sequences within this sample yield the same CDR3. Written as DNA, the CDR3 is TGTGCCAGCAGCTTAGGAGGTCTAGCGGGACGTTACAATGAGCAGTTCTTC. Amino acid sequence: CASSLGGLAGRYNEQFF. The rearrangement joins TRBV7-9 to TRBJ2-1; 9 bases align to TRBD2. The trim removed 1 base at V and 4 bases at J, leaving 8 bases unmatched. Looked up from germline, CDR1 is SEHNR and CDR2 is FQNEAQ (reference sequence). This CDR3 contains 17 residues. The variable domain in full, with the rest retrieved from reference TRBV7-9 and TRBJ2-1, is DTGVSQNPRHKITKRGQNVTFRCDPISEHNRLYWYRQTLGQGPEFLTYFQNEAQLEKSRLLSDRFSAERPKGSFSTLEIQRTEQGDSAMYLCASSLGGLAGRYNEQFFGPGTRLTVL.

This rearrangement joins TRBV28 to TRBJ2-7, with 8 bases identical to TRBD2. V shed 6 bases, J shed 2 bases, and the junction held 6 bases outside the gene matches. The germline gives CDR1 MDHEN, CDR2 SYDVKM. The CDR3 has 14 residues. For the CDR3, the DNA is TGTGCCAGCAGCCGGGGGGGTTCAGCCTACGAGCAGTACTTC. Amino acid sequence: CASSRGGSAYEQYF.

This clone was picked up one time. The genes are TRBV6-5 and TRBJ2-6; TRBD1 might be the D (5 bases). V was cut by 1 base and J by 0 bases, with 7 bases left in between. CDR3 size: 16 residues. CDR1 MNHEY and CDR2 SVGAGI come from the germline V gene. CDR3 DNA sequence: TGTGCCAGCAGTTACTTCACAGGCTCTGGGGCCAACGTCCTGACTTTC. Protein product: CASSYFTGSGANVLTF.